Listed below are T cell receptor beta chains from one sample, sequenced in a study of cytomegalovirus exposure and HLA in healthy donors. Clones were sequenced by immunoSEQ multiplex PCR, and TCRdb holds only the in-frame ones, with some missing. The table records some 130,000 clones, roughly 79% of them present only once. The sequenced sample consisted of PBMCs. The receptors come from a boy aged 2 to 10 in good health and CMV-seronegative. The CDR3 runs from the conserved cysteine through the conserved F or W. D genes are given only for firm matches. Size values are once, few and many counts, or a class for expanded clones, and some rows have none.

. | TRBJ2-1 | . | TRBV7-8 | CASSFRTGPVDEQFF | TGTGCCAGCAGCTTTAGGACTGGGCCGGTGGATGAGCAGTTCTTC
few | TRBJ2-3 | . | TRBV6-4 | CASSVTGGGTDTQYF | TGTGCCAGCAGTGTAACAGGCGGAGGCACAGATACGCAGTATTTT
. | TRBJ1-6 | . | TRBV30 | CAWSVLQALHF | TGTGCCTGGAGTGTACTTCAAGCCCTCCACTTT
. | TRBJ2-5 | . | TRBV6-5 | CASTTRRGGEETQYF | TGTGCCAGCACCACGCGGCGGGGAGGTGAAGAGACCCAGTACTTC
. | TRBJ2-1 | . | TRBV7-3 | CASSPSGEFVNEQFF | TGTGCCAGCAGCCCCTCGGGGGAGTTTGTCAATGAGCAGTTCTTC
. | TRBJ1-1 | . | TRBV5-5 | CASSLNTNTEAFF | TGTGCCAGCAGCCTCAACACCAACACTGAAGCTTTCTTT
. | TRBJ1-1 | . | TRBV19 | CASSISLRRYTEAFF | TGTGCCAGTAGTATCTCTTTGAGGAGATACACTGAAGCTTTCTTT
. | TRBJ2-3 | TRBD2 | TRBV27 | CASSLRQREYIDYTQYF | TGTGCCAGCAGTTTGAGGCAGCGGGAGTACATCGATTATACGCAGTATTTT
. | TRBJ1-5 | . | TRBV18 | CASSPPEGEGQPQHF | TGTGCCAGCTCACCACCGGAGGGCGAGGGTCAGCCCCAGCATTTT
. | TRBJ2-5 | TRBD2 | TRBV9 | CASSPGTSGLEETQYF | TGTGCCAGCAGTCCCGGGACTAGCGGACTCGAGGAGACCCAGTACTTC
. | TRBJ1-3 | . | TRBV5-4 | CASSLMGASGNTIYF | TGTGCCAGCAGCTTGATGGGGGCCTCTGGAAACACCATATATTTT
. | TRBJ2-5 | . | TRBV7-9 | CASSRTVQLETQYF | TGTGCCAGCAGCCGTACAGTACAGTTAGAGACCCAGTACTTC
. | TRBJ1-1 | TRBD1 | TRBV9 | CASSLGKGADETEAFF | TGTGCCAGCAGCCTCGGGAAGGGGGCGGATGAAACTGAAGCTTTCTTT
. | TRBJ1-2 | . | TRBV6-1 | CASSELDSLLGYTF | TGTGCCAGCAGTGAACTAGACAGCCTTTTGGGCTACACCTTC
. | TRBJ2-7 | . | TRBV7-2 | CASSPLRVARIDEQYF | TGTGCCAGCAGCCCCCTGAGGGTAGCGCGAATCGACGAGCAGTACTTC
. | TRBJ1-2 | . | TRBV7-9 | CSSSGGGYTF | TGTTCCAGCAGCGGCGGGGGCTACACCTTC
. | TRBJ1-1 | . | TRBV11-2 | CASSSLQGRATEAFF | TGTGCCAGCAGCTCTTTACAGGGAAGGGCGACTGAAGCTTTCTTT
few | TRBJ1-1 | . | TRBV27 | CASSLSGGGVTEAFF | TGTGCCAGCAGTTTATCAGGGGGTGGGGTGACTGAAGCTTTCTTT
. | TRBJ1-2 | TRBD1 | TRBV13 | CASSGRDRGRGYTF | TGTGCCAGCAGTGGAAGAGACAGGGGGCGTGGCTACACCTTC
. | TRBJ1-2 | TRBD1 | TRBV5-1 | CASRQTGDYYGYTF | TGCGCCAGCAGGCAAACAGGGGACTACTATGGCTACACCTTC